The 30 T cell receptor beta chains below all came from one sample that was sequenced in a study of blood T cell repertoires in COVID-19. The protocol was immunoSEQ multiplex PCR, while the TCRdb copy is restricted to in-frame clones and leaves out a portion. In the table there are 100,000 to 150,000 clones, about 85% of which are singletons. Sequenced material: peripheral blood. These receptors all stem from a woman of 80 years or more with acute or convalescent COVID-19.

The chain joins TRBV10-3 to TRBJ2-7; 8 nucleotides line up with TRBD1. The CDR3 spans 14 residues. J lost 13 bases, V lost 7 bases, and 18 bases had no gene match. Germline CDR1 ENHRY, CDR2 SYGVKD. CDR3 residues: CAIISQGAGRPLYV. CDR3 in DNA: TGTGCCATCATATCCCAGGGGGCAGGAAGGCCGCTTTACGTC.

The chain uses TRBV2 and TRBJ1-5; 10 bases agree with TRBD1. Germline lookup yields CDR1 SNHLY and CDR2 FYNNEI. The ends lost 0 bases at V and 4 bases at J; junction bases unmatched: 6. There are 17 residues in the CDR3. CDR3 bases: TGTGCCAGCAGTGAAGCAGGGACAGGGGTCGCGAATCAGCCCCAGCATTTT. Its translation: CASSEAGTGVANQPQHF.

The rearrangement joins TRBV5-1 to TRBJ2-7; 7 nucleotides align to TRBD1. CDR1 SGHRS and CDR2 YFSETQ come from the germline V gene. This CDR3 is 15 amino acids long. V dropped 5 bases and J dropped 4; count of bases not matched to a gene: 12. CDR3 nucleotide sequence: TGCGCCAGCAGGGTTAATCCGGGACAGTCGTACGAGCAGTACTTC. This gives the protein CASRVNPGQSYEQYF. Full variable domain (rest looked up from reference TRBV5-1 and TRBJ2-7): KAGVTQTPRYLIKTRGQQVTLSCSPISGHRSVSWYQQTPGQGLQFLFEYFSETQRNKGNFPGRFSGRQFSNSRSEMNVSTLELGDSALYLCASRVNPGQSYEQYFGPGTRLTVT.

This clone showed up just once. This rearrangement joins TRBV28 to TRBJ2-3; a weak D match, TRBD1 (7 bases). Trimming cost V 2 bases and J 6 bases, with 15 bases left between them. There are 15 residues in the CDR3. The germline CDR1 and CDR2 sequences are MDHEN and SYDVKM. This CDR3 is CASSLGGGARDTQYF. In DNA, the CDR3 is TGTGCCAGCAGTTTAGGAGGGGGCGCACGTGATACGCAGTATTTT.

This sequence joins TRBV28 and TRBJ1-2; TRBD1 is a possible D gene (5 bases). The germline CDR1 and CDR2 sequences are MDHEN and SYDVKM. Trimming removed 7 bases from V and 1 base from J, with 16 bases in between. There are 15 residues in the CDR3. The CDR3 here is CASNVLTQGNYGYTF. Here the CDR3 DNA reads TGTGCCAGCAATGTTCTGACGCAGGGTAACTATGGCTACACCTTC.

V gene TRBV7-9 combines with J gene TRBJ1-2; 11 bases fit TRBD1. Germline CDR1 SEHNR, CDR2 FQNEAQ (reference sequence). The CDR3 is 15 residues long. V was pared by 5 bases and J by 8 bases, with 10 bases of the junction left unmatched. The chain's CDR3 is CASSASGQGALGYTF. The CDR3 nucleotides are TGTGCCAGCAGCGCCTCCGGACAGGGGGCGCTGGGCTACACCTTC.

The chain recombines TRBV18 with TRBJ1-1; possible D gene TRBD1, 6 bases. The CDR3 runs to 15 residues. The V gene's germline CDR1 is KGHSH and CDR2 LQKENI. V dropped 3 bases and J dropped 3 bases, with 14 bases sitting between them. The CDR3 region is CASSPVLGAYTEAFF. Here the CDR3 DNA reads TGTGCCAGCTCACCCGTGTTGGGGGCGTACACTGAAGCTTTCTTT.

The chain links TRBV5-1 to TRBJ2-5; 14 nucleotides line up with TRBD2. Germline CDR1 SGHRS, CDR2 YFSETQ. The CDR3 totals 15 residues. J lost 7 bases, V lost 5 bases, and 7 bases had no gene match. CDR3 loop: CASRSPGTSGGTQYF. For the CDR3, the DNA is TGCGCCAGCAGATCCCCCGGGACTAGCGGGGGGACCCAGTACTTC.

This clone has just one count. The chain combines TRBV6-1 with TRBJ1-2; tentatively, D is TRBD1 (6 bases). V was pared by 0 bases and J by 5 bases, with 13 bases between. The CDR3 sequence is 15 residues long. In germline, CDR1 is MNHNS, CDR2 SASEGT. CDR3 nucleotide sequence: TGTGCCAGCAGTGAAGCAGGGGGTGTAGGGTATGGCTACACCTTC. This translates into CASSEAGGVGYGYTF.

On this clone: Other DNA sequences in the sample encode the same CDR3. This CDR3 reads CASSEGRYGYTF. For the CDR3, the DNA is TGTGCCAGTTCGGAGGGTCGCTATGGCTACACCTTC. The chain employs TRBV19 and TRBJ1-2; D remains unclear. The length of the CDR3 is 12 residues. V was shortened by 8 bases and J by 4 bases, with 11 bases between the two germline ends. Germline assignment: CDR1 LNHDA and CDR2 SQIVND (reference sequence).

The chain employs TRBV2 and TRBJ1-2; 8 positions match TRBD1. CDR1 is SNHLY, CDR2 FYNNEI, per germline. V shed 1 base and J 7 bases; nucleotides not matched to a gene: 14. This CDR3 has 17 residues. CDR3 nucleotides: TGTGCCAGCAGTGAAGGGACAGGGCGTATCGCTCCAGGTGGCTACACCTTC. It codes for CASSEGTGRIAPGGYTF. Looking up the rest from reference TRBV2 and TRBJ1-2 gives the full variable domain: EPEVTQTPSHQVTQMGQEVILRCVPISNHLYFYWYRQILGQKVEFLVSFYNNEISEKSEIFDDQFSVERPDGSNFTLKIRSTKLEDSAMYFCASSEGTGRIAPGGYTFGSGTRLTVV.

This CDR3 is CASSSSGGYTF. CDR3 DNA sequence: TGCGCCAGCAGCTCATCGGGAGGCTACACCTTC. The chain uses TRBV5-1 and TRBJ1-2, with D hard to call. Germline CDR1 SGHRS, CDR2 YFSETQ. Between the trimmed V and J ends, which lost 3 bases and 8 bases, there was a span of 8 bases. The CDR3 runs to 11 residues. The whole variable domain, filled in from reference TRBV5-1 and TRBJ1-2, reads KAGVTQTPRYLIKTRGQQVTLSCSPISGHRSVSWYQQTPGQGLQFLFEYFSETQRNKGNFPGRFSGRQFSNSRSEMNVSTLELGDSALYLCASSSSGGYTFGSGTRLTVV.

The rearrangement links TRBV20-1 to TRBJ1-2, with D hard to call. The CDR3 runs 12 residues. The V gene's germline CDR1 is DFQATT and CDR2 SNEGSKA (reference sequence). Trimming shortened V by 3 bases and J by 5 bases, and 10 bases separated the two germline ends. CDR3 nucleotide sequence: TGCAGTGCTAGTGGGGAGACATATGGCTACACCTTC. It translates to CSASGETYGYTF.

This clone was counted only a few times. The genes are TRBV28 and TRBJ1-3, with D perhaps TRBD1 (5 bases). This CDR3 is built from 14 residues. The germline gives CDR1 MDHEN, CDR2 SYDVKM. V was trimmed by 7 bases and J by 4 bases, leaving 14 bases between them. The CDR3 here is CASTSGGVGNTIYF. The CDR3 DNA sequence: TGTGCCAGCACCTCTGGGGGGGTCGGAAACACCATATATTTT.

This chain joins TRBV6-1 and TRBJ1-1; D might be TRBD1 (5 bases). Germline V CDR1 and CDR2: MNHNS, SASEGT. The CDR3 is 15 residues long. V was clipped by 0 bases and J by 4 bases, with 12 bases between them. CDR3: CASSEAQVRGTEAFF. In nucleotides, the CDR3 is TGTGCCAGCAGTGAAGCCCAGGTAAGGGGCACTGAAGCTTTCTTT.

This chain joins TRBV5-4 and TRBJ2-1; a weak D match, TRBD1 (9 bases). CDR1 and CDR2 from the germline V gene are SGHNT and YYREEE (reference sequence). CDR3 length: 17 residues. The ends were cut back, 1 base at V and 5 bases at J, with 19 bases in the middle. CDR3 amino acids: CASSLSSGTGFHNEQFF. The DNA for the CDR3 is TGTGCCAGCAGCTTGAGTAGCGGGACAGGGTTCCACAATGAGCAGTTCTTC.

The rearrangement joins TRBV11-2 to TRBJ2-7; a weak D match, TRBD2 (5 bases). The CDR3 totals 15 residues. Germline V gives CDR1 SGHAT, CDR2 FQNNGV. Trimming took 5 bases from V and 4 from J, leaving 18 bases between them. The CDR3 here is CASSPARRSLYEQYF. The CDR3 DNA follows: TGTGCCAGCAGCCCAGCCCGGAGGTCATTGTACGAGCAGTACTTC.

For the CDR3, the DNA is TGTGCCAGCAGAAACCGACAGGTCATGAACAATGAGCAGTTCTTC. Its protein product is CASRNRQVMNNEQFF. J is TRBJ2-1 and V is TRBV28; D might be TRBD1 (6 bases). V lost 6 bases and J 5 bases, leaving 17 bases between the germline ends. There are 15 residues in the CDR3. CDR1 is MDHEN, CDR2 SYDVKM, per germline.

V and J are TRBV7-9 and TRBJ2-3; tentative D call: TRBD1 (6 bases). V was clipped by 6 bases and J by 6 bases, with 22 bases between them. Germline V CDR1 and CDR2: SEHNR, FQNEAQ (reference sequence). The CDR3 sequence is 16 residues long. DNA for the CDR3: TGTGCCAGCAGACGACAAGCGACACGGACAGAGGATACGCAGTATTTT. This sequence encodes CASRRQATRTEDTQYF.

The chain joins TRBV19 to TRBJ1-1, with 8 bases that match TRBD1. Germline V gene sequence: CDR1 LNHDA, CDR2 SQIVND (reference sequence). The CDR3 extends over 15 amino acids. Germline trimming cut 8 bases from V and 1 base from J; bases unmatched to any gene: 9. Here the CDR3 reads CASYRQGWANTEAFF. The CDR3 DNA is TGTGCCAGTTACCGACAGGGGTGGGCGAACACTGAAGCTTTCTTT.

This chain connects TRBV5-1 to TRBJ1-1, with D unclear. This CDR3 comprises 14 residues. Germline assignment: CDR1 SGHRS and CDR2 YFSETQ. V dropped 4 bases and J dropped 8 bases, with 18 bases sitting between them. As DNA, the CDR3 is TGCGCCAGCAGCGCCTTAGGAAATCAGGCAGAAGCTTTCTTT. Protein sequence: CASSALGNQAEAFF.

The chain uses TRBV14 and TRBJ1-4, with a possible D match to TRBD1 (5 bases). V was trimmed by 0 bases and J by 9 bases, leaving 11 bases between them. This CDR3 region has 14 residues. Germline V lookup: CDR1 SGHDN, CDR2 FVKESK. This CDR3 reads CASSQEGRAQKLFF. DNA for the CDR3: TGTGCCAGCAGCCAAGAAGGCAGGGCTCAAAAACTGTTTTTT.

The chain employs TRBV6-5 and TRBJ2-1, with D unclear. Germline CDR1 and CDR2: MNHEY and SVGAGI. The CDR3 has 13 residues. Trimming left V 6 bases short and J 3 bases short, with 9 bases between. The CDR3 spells CASSGGLYNEQFF. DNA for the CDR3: TGTGCCAGCAGCGGCGGTCTCTACAATGAGCAGTTCTTC.

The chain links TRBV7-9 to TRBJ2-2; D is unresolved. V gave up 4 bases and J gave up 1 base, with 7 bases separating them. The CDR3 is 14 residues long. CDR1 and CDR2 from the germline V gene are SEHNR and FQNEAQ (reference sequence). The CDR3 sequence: CASSWSGNTGELFF. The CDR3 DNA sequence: TGTGCCAGCAGCTGGAGTGGGAACACCGGGGAGCTGTTTTTT. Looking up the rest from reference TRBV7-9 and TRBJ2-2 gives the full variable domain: DTGVSQNPRHKITKRGQNVTFRCDPISEHNRLYWYRQTLGQGPEFLTYFQNEAQLEKSRLLSDRFSAERPKGSFSTLEIQRTEQGDSAMYLCASSWSGNTGELFFGEGSRLTVL.

CDR3 sequence reads: CASSPGVGTGDGNTIYF. The DNA of the CDR3 is TGTGCCAGCAGCCCTGGCGTCGGGACAGGGGACGGAAACACCATATATTTT. V gene TRBV5-4 combines with J gene TRBJ1-3, with TRBD1 matching over 10 bases. The CDR3 length is 17 residues. Germline V gene data show CDR1 as SGHNT and CDR2 as YYREEE (reference sequence). V dropped 4 bases and J dropped 4; count of bases not matched to a gene: 11.

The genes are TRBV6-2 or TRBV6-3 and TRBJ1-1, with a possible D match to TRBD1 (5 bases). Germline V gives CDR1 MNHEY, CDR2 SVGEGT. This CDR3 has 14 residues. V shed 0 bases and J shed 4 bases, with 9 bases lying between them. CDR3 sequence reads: CASSYSHRSTEAFF. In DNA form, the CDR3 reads TGTGCCAGCAGTTACTCGCACAGGTCCACTGAAGCTTTCTTT.

Here the CDR3 reads CASRRSENQETQYF. CDR3 DNA: TGTGCCAGCAGGAGGAGTGAAAACCAAGAGACCCAGTACTTC. The chain joins TRBV2 to TRBJ2-5, with D unresolved. The CDR3 covers 14 residues. V was trimmed by 6 bases and J by 0 bases, leaving 11 bases between them. Per germline, CDR1 SNHLY and CDR2 FYNNEI.

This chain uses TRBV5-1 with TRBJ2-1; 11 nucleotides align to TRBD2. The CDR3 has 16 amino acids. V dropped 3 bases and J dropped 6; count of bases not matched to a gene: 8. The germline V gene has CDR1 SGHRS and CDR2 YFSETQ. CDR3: CASSWAGTSGTNEQFF. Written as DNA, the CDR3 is TGCGCCAGCAGCTGGGCCGGGACTAGCGGCACCAATGAGCAGTTCTTC.

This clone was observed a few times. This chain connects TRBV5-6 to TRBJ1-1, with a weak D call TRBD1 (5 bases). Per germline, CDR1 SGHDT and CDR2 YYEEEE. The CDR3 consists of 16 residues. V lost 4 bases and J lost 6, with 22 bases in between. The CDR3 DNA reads TGTGCCAGCAGCGCCCGCAGGGTTTTGGAAGTTTCTGAAGCTTTCTTT. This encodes CASSARRVLEVSEAFF.

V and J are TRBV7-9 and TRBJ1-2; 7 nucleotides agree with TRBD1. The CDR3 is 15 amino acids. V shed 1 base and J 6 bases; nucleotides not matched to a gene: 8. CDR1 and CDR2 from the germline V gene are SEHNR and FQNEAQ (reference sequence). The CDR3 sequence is CASSLGTGAPHGYTF. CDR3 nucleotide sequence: TGTGCCAGCAGCTTAGGCACAGGGGCCCCACATGGCTACACCTTC. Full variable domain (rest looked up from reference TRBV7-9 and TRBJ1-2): DTGVSQNPRHKITKRGQNVTFRCDPISEHNRLYWYRQTLGQGPEFLTYFQNEAQLEKSRLLSDRFSAERPKGSFSTLEIQRTEQGDSAMYLCASSLGTGAPHGYTFGSGTRLTVV.